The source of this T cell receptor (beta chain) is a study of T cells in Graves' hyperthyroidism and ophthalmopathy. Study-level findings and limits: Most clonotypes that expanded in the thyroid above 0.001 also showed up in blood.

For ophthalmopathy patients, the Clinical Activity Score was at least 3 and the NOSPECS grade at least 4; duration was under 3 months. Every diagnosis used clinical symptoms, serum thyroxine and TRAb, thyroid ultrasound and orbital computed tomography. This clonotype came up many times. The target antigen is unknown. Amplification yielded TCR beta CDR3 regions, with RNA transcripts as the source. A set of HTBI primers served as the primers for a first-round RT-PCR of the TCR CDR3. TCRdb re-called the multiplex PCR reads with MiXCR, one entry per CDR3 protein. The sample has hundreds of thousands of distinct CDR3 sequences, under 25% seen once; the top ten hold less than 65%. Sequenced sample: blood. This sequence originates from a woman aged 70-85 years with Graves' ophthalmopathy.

The CDR3 reads CASERDVGGQPQHF. The CDR3 DNA reads as TGTGCCAGCGAGAGAGACGTTGGGGGTCAGCCCCAGCATTTT. This rearrangement joins TRBV6-2 or TRBV6-3 to TRBJ1-5, with D perhaps TRBD1 (5 bases). The CDR3 totals 14 residues. The V and J ends lost 8 bases and 6 bases respectively, with 17 bases between them. Germline CDR1 reads MNHEY; CDR2 reads SVGEGT.